These 20 T cell receptor beta chains originate from one sample sequenced in a study of blood T cell repertoires in COVID-19. Clones were read by immunoSEQ multiplex PCR, and TCRdb kept only the in-frame ones, dropping some. The sample holds more than 100,000 clones, 81% seen once. The sample consisted of peripheral blood. The receptors were gathered from an older woman with active or convalescent COVID-19.

This chain connects TRBV6-5 to TRBJ2-3, with TRBD2 identical over 8 bases. In germline, CDR1 is MNHEY, CDR2 SVGAGI. The length of the CDR3 is 15 residues. Trimming took 7 bases from V and 5 from J; bases not matched to a gene: 11. CDR3 nucleotide sequence: TGTGCCAGCACGGCGGGGGGCGGGTTCATAGATACGCAGTATTTT. Translated, it gives CASTAGGGFIDTQYF.

The rearrangement uses TRBV9 and TRBJ1-3; unclear D gene. Germline V gene lookup returns CDR1 SGDLS and CDR2 YYNGEE. V lost 3 bases and J lost 0, with 10 bases in between. CDR3 length equals 15 residues. DNA of the CDR3: TGTGCCAGCAGCGATAGGAGTCACTCTGGAAACACCATATATTTT. Translated: CASSDRSHSGNTIYF.

The chain combines TRBV7-2 with TRBJ2-7; 10 positions agree with TRBD1. The CDR3 runs to 16 residues. V shed 4 bases and J 4 bases; nucleotides not matched to a gene: 10. The germline V gene encodes CDR1 SGHTA and CDR2 FQGNSA. CDR3: CASSSRKGGQGYEQYF. In nucleotides, the CDR3 is TGTGCCAGCAGCTCGAGGAAGGGGGGACAGGGGTACGAGCAGTACTTC.

The chain is built from TRBV4-1 and TRBJ1-4; maybe TRBD1 (6 bases). This CDR3 has 15 residues. CDR1 is MGHRA, CDR2 YSYEKL, per germline. The V and J ends lost 0 bases and 10 bases respectively, with 15 bases between them. CDR3 bases: TGCGCCAGCAGCCAAGACGCGGGGGCCTACGGAAAACTGTTTTTT. Amino acid sequence: CASSQDAGAYGKLFF.

This clone turned up a few times. V is TRBV6-5 and J is TRBJ2-5; 8 bases line up with TRBD2. V shed 5 bases and J 2 bases; nucleotides not matched to a gene: 7. The CDR3 has 15 amino acids. Germline lookup yields CDR1 MNHEY and CDR2 SVGAGI. The DNA for the CDR3 is TGTGCCAGCAGTCTCCCGGGGGGGGGACAAGAGACCCAGTACTTC. Amino acid sequence: CASSLPGGGQETQYF.

The chain employs TRBV27 and TRBJ2-1, with 10 positions matching TRBD2. Germline V gene sequence: CDR1 MNHEY, CDR2 SMNVEV (reference sequence). V lost 4 bases to trimming and J lost 2 bases; unmatched junction nucleotides: 2. CDR3 length equals 15 residues. CDR3 DNA: TGTGCCAGCAGTTCCCTAGCGGGGGCCTACAATGAGCAGTTCTTC. Translated, it gives CASSSLAGAYNEQFF.

The chain links TRBV7-8 to TRBJ2-1, with TRBD2 identical over 7 bases. This CDR3 contains 17 residues. Germline CDR1 is SGHVS and CDR2 is FQNEAQ. Trimming at V came to 5 bases and at J to 0 bases, leaving 10 bases not matched to a gene. CDR3 nucleotides: TGTGCCAGCAGCCCCGAGAGGGTAGCGGGCTCCTACAATGAGCAGTTCTTC. Its translation: CASSPERVAGSYNEQFF.

The chain links TRBV9 to TRBJ2-2; a possible D gene is TRBD1 (6 bases). The CDR3 spans 14 residues. Germline CDR1 and CDR2: SGDLS and YYNGEE. V lost 2 bases, J lost 3 bases, and 8 bases lay in between. The CDR3 sequence: CASSVQGYTGELFF. CDR3 in DNA: TGTGCCAGCAGCGTCCAGGGGTACACCGGGGAGCTGTTTTTT.

This chain links TRBV5-1 with TRBJ2-1; TRBD2 matches 9 bases. The CDR3 extends over 16 amino acids. Germline values: CDR1 SGHRS, CDR2 YFSETQ. The V gene end was trimmed by 0 bases and the J gene end by 2 bases; junction bases not matched to a gene: 3. The CDR3 nucleotides read TGCGCCAGCAGCTTGGATAGCGGGGGCCCCTACAATGAGCAGTTCTTC. Protein sequence: CASSLDSGGPYNEQFF.

The gene calls are TRBV27 and TRBJ1-2; D possibly corresponds to TRBD1 (6 bases). The germline CDR1 and CDR2 sequences are MNHEY and SMNVEV (reference sequence). Trimming pared 4 bases from V and 7 bases from J, leaving 22 bases between. This CDR3 contains 16 residues. CDR3 protein: CASSSTIGQPRAGYTF. Here the CDR3 DNA reads TGTGCCAGCAGTTCCACGATCGGACAGCCTCGGGCTGGCTACACCTTC.

The chain employs TRBV7-2 and TRBJ1-2; D is perhaps TRBD1 (6 bases). The germline V and J ends were trimmed by 5 bases and 1 base, with 11 bases remaining between them. This CDR3 is 14 amino acids long. The V gene's germline CDR1 is SGHTA and CDR2 FQGNSA. The CDR3 bases are TGTGCCAGCAGCCACAAGGACAGTAACTATGGCTACACCTTC. Protein: CASSHKDSNYGYTF.

This clone was observed a few times. The genes are TRBV5-1 and TRBJ2-7; D gene unclear. The germline gives CDR1 SGHRS, CDR2 YFSETQ. V was cut by 2 bases and J by 3 bases, with 9 bases left in between. The CDR3 is 13 amino acids. CDR3 in DNA: TGCGCCAGCAGCTTATCTCCGTTCTACGAGCAGTACTTC. This codes for CASSLSPFYEQYF.

This chain connects TRBV5-1 to TRBJ1-2; weak D call: TRBD1 (6 bases). The CDR3 sequence is 14 residues long. Germline assignment: CDR1 SGHRS and CDR2 YFSETQ. V was cut by 0 bases and J by 4 bases, with 10 bases left in between. The CDR3, as DNA: TGCGCCAGCAGCTTGGGGGTGACAGGCTATGGCTACACCTTC. This gives the protein CASSLGVTGYGYTF.

This chain links TRBV20-1 with TRBJ2-5; 8 bases match TRBD1. The length of the CDR3 is 15 residues. The J segment lost 0 bases and the V segment lost 3 bases, leaving 6 bases of the junction unmatched. The germline CDR1 and CDR2 sequences are DFQATT and SNEGSKA (reference sequence). The CDR3 nucleotides read TGCAGTGCTAGTGGGGACAGGAATTACCAAGAGACCCAGTACTTC. Protein product: CSASGDRNYQETQYF.

The rearrangement joins TRBV14 to TRBJ1-1, with a tentative D call TRBD1 (6 bases). The CDR3 runs 14 residues. The V gene lost 5 bases and the J gene lost 4 bases, with 14 bases spanning the gap. CDR1 and CDR2 from the germline V gene are SGHDN and FVKESK. CDR3 amino acids: CASSNRVRGTEAFF. CDR3 sequence (DNA): TGTGCCAGCAGCAACAGGGTTCGGGGCACTGAAGCTTTCTTT.

The J gene is TRBJ2-2, the V gene TRBV29-1, with 10 bases identical to TRBD1. With 6 bases clipped from V and 5 bases from J, the junction kept 9 bases outside the gene matches. The CDR3 length is 15 residues. Looked up from germline, CDR1 is SQVTM and CDR2 is ANQGSEA. Written as DNA, the CDR3 is TGCAGCGTCGCCCTCCGGGACAGGGGTACCGGGGAGCTGTTTTTT. Its protein product is CSVALRDRGTGELFF.

The CDR3 protein is CASSLASMGPANQPQHF. The CDR3 coding sequence is TGTGCCAGCAGCTTGGCCTCAATGGGGCCGGCCAATCAGCCCCAGCATTTT. The V gene is TRBV5-6, the J gene TRBJ1-5; weak D call: TRBD1 (5 bases). CDR1 SGHDT and CDR2 YYEEEE come from the germline V gene. The CDR3 runs to 17 residues. Between the trimmed V and J ends, which lost 0 bases and 3 bases, there was a span of 16 bases.

This chain uses TRBV16 with TRBJ2-5; D is perhaps TRBD1 (6 bases). Trimming removed 0 bases from V and 4 bases from J, with 9 bases in between. Germline values: CDR1 KGHSY, CDR2 FQNENV. This CDR3 is built from 14 residues. CDR3 residues: CASSQSTGSETQYF. CDR3 DNA sequence: TGTGCCAGCAGCCAATCGACAGGCTCAGAGACCCAGTACTTC.

The chain employs TRBV2 and TRBJ2-1, with 10 bases matching TRBD1. The CDR3 spans 15 residues. Germline V CDR1 and CDR2: SNHLY, FYNNEI. V lost 5 bases, J lost 2 bases, and 3 bases stayed unmatched. CDR3 amino acids: CASSLGTGAYNEQFF. CDR3 DNA sequence: TGTGCCAGCAGTCTGGGGACAGGGGCCTACAATGAGCAGTTCTTC.

The genes are TRBV5-4 and TRBJ1-1, with 10 bases lining up with TRBD1. This CDR3 spans 16 amino acids. Germline V gives CDR1 SGHNT, CDR2 YYREEE (reference sequence). Losses at the gene ends were 4 bases for V and 5 bases for J; bases not matched to a gene: 11. In nucleotides, the CDR3 is TGTGCCAGCAGCCCAAGACAGGGGGCTCTAAGGACTGAAGCTTTCTTT. Its translation: CASSPRQGALRTEAFF. Full variable domain (remainder filled in from reference TRBV5-4 and TRBJ1-1): ETGVTQSPTHLIKTRGQQVTLRCSSQSGHNTVSWYQQALGQGPQFIFQYYREEENGRGNFPPRFSGLQFPNYSSELNVNALELDDSALYLCASSPRQGALRTEAFFGQGTRLTVV.